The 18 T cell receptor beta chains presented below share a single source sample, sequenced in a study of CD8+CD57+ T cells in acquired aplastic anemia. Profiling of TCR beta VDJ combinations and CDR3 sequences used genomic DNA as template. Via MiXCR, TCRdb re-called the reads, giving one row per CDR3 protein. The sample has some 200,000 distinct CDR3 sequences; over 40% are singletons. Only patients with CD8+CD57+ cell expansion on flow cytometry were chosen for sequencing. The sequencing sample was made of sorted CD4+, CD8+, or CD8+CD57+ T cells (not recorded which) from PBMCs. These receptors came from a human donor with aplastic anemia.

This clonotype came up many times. The CDR3 DNA reads TGTGCCAGTAGCCGGGACTACTTGAACACTGAAGCTTTCTTT. Translation: CASSRDYLNTEAFF. This chain links TRBV19 with TRBJ1-1; maybe TRBD1 (5 bases). Trimming removed 6 bases at V and 0 bases at J, with 11 bases between. This CDR3 contains 14 residues. Germline V gives CDR1 LNHDA, CDR2 SQIVND (reference sequence).

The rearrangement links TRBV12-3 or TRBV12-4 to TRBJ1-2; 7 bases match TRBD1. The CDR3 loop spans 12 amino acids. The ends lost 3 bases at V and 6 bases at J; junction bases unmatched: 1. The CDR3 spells CASSFDRDGYTF. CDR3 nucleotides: TGTGCCAGCAGTTTTGACAGGGATGGCTACACCTTC.

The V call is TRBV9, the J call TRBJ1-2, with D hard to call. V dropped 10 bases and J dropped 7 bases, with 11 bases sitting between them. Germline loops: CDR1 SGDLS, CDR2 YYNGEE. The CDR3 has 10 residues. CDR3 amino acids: CAYSRVGYTF. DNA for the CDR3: TGTGCCTACTCACGTGTTGGCTACACCTTC.

For the CDR3, the DNA is TGCAGCGCCAGTGGGGCAGTTCAAGAGACCCAGTACTTC. Residues: CSASGAVQETQYF. This sequence joins TRBV29-1 and TRBJ2-5, with D possibly being TRBD1 (5 bases). Trimming removed 7 bases from V and 2 bases from J, with 14 bases in between. Germline CDR1 reads SQVTM; CDR2 reads ANQGSEA. The CDR3 is 13 amino acids.

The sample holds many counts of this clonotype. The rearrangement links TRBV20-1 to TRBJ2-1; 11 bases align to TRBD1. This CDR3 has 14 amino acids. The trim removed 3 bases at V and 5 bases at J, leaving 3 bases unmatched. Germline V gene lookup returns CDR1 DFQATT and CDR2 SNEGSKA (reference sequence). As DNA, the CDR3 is TGCAGTGCTAGGCCGGGACAGGGGGACAATGAGCAGTTCTTC. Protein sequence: CSARPGQGDNEQFF.

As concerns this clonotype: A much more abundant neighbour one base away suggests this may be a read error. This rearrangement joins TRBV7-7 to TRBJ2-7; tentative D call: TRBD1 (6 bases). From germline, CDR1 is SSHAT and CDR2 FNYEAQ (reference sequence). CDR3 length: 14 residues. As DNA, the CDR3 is TGTGCTAGCAGCTTAGGGGGTAGCAGGAACGAGCAGTACTTC. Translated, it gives CASSLGGSRNEQYF.

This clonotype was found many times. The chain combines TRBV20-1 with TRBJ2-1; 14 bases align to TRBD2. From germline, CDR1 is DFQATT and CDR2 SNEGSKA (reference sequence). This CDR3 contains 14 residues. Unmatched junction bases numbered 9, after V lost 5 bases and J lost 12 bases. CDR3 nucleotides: TGCAGTGCTGCGGGACTAGCGGGGGTTTTTGGGCAGTTCTTC. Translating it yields CSAAGLAGVFGQFF.

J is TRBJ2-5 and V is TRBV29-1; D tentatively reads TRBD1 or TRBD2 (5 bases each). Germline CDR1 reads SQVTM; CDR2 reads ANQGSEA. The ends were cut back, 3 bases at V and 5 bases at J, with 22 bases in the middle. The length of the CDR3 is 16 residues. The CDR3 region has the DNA TGCAGCGTTGAGGGTTCCAGGGATAAGCGGAGGGAGACCCAGTACTTC. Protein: CSVEGSRDKRRETQYF.

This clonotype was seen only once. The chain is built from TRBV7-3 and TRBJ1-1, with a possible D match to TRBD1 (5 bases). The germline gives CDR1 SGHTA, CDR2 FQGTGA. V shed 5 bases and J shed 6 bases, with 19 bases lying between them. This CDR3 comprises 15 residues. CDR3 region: CASSLSGSRVPEAFF. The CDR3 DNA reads TGTGCCAGCAGCCTGTCGGGATCCAGGGTCCCTGAAGCTTTCTTT.

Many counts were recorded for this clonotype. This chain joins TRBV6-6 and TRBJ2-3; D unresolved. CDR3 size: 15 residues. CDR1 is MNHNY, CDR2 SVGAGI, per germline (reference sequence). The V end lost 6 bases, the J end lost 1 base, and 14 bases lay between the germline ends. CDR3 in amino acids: CASSPVRSRTDTQYF. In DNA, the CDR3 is TGTGCCAGCAGCCCCGTCAGAAGTCGCACAGATACGCAGTATTTT.

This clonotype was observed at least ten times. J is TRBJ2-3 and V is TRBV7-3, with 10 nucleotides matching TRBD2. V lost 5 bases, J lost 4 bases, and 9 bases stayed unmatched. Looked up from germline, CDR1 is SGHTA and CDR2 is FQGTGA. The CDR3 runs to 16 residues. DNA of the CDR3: TGTGCCAGCAGCCGACGGAGCGGGGGGGCATCAGATACGCAGTATTTT. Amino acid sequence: CASSRRSGGASDTQYF. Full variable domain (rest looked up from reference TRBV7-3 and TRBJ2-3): GAGVSQTPSNKVTEKGKYVELRCDPISGHTALYWYRQSLGQGPEFLIYFQGTGAADDSGLPNDRFFAVRPEGSVSTLKIQRTERGDSAVYLCASSRRSGGASDTQYFGPGTRLTVL.

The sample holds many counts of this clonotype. The DNA for the CDR3 is TGTGCCAGCAGCTTTCAGGACCAGACCCTCTTACGGGCTTTCTTT. Translating gives CASSFQDQTLLRAFF. This chain joins TRBV12-3 or TRBV12-4 and TRBJ1-1, with no clear D. This CDR3 contains 15 residues. V lost 6 bases and J 11 bases, leaving 25 bases between the germline ends.

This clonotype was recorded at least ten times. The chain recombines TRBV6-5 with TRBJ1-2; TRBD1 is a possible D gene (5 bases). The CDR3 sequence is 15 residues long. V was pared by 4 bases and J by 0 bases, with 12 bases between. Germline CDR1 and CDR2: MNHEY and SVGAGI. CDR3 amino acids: CASSSSDTSNYGYTF. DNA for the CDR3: TGTGCCAGCAGTTCCTCGGACACCTCTAACTATGGCTACACCTTC.

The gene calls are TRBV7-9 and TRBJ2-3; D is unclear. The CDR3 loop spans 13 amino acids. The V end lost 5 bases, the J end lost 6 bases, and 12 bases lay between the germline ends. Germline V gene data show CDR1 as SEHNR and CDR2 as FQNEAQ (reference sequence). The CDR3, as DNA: TGTGCCAGCAGCCGAGACCGTGGCGATACGCAGTATTTT. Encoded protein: CASSRDRGDTQYF.

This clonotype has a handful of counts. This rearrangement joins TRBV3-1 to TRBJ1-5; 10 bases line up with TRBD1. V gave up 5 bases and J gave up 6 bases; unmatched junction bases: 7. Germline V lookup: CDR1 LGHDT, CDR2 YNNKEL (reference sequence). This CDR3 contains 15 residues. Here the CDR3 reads CASSFGQGVAQPQHF. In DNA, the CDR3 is TGTGCCAGCAGCTTTGGACAGGGGGTCGCTCAGCCCCAGCATTTT.

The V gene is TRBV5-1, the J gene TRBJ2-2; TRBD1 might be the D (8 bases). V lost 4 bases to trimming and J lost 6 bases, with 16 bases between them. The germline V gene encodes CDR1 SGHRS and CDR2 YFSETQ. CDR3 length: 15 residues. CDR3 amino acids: CASSKDRAGAGELFF. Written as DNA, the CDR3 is TGCGCCAGCAGCAAGGACAGGGCGGGGGCCGGGGAGCTGTTTTTT.

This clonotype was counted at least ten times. The chain's CDR3 is CARGHTTYEQYF. CDR3 nucleotides: TGTGCCAGAGGACATACCACCTACGAGCAGTACTTC. This rearrangement joins TRBV6-4 to TRBJ2-7; a weak D match, TRBD1 (5 bases). This CDR3 is 12 amino acids long. Germline V gene data show CDR1 as MRHNA and CDR2 as SNTAGT. The ends were cut back, 9 bases at V and 2 bases at J, with 11 bases in the middle.

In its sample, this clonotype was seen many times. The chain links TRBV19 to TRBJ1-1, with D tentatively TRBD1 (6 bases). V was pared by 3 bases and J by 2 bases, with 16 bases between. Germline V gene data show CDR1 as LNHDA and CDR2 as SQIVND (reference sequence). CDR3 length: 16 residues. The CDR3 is CASSISLDRRNTEAFF. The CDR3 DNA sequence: TGTGCCAGTAGTATTTCCCTTGACAGGCGAAACACTGAAGCTTTCTTT.